The entry below describes one T cell receptor (beta chain). Antigen: not known. The repertoire was sequenced with immunoSEQ multiplex PCR; TCRdb's copy has only in-frame clones and lacks some. The data contain fewer than 200,000 clones, 85% to 90% of them seen just once; the ten biggest clones take up more than 3.5%. This entry belongs to a study of T cell responses to AZD1222 COVID-19 vaccine. Findings and limits, study-wide: Spike-wide coverage was observed for vaccine-associated CD4 TCRs, with dominant responses at 160-218 and 743-854. Two AZD1222 doses significantly raised spike-specific TCR breadth and depth over controls. Donors were largely white British and mainly female; clonal diversity was possibly underestimated.

The specimen comprised peripheral blood, sampled 28 days after the second dose of the MenACWY control vaccine. This TCR derives from an adult who received the MenACWY meningococcal vaccine as a control.

In DNA, the CDR3 is TGTGCCAGCAGTGAAACGGACAATCAGCCCCAGCATTTT. Protein: CASSETDNQPQHF. The chain has TRBV6-1 and TRBJ1-5; D gene uncertain. Per germline, CDR1 MNHNS and CDR2 SASEGT. The germline V and J ends were trimmed by 2 bases and 3 bases, with 5 bases remaining between them. This CDR3 spans 13 amino acids.